The 32 T cell receptor beta chains given below trace back to one sample, sequenced in a study of T cell clonality in common variable immunodeficiency. Sequencing was performed with immunoSEQ multiplex PCR; in TCRdb, only in-frame clones are kept and a portion is missing. The sample has roughly 43,000 clones, none seen only once; the top ten hold about 0.7%. The sequencing sample was made of peripheral blood mononuclear cells. The receptors were gathered from a person between 18 and 75 years old in good health.

At least ten counts were recorded for this clone. The read stops 3 residues short of the end of the CDR3; the missing end is completed from the germline J gene. The chain carries TRBV29-1 and TRBJ1-3; a weak D match, TRBD1 (5 bases). This CDR3 is built from 11 residues. The germline V gene has CDR1 SQVTM and CDR2 ANQGSEA. CDR3 bases read: TGCAGCGTGGATAGTGGGCCAGGG. Its translation is CSVDSGPG. The full CDR3 is CSVDSGPGIYF.

The table lists this clone with many counts. The CDR3 goes on 3 residues after the read ends, and that part is filled in from the germline J gene. The chain links TRBV5-1 to TRBJ2-7; maybe TRBD2 (6 bases). The germline V gene encodes CDR1 SGHRS and CDR2 YFSETQ. V lost 3 bases and J lost 0, with 7 bases in between. The CDR3 covers 13 residues. The CDR3 reads CASSWDFSYEQYF. CDR3 DNA, as far as it was read: TGCGCCAGCAGCTGGGACTTCTCCTACGAG. Full variable domain (outside the CDR3, taken from reference TRBV5-1 and TRBJ2-7): KAGVTQTPRYLIKTRGQQVTLSCSPISGHRSVSWYQQTPGQGLQFLFEYFSETQRNKGNFPGRFSGRQFSNSRSEMNVSTLELGDSALYLCASSWDFSYEQYFGPGTRLTVT.

This clone was detected many times. The sequenced fragment ends 3 residues before the CDR3 boundary, so the rest is inferred from the germline J gene. V and J are TRBV20-1 and TRBJ2-2; possible D gene TRBD2, 6 bases. V gave up 0 bases and J gave up 6 bases, with 8 bases separating them. Germline lookup yields CDR1 DFQATT and CDR2 SNEGSKA (reference sequence). The CDR3 runs 13 residues. CDR3 DNA (partial): TGCAGTGCTAGAGAGGGGGGAGCCGGGGAG. It encodes CSAREGGAGE. The entire CDR3 sequence reads CSAREGGAGELFF.

Regarding this clone: The read terminates 3 residues before the CDR3 end, so the remaining end is supplied by the germline J gene. The chain has TRBV19 and TRBJ2-2; 7 nucleotides match TRBD2. V lost 3 bases to trimming and J lost 5 bases; unmatched junction nucleotides: 3. Looked up from germline, CDR1 is LNHDA and CDR2 is SQIVND (reference sequence). CDR3 length equals 14 residues. CDR3 residues: CASSIGGGTGELFF. The CDR3 bases that were read are TGTGCCAGTAGTATTGGCGGGGGAACCGGGGAG.

This clone was seen many times. The read falls 3 residues short of the CDR3 end, and the missing part is taken from the germline J gene. This sequence joins TRBV9 and TRBJ1-1; 7 bases agree with TRBD1. The CDR3 loop spans 14 amino acids. Trimming took 4 bases from V and 4 from J; bases not matched to a gene: 7. From germline, CDR1 is SGDLS and CDR2 YYNGEE. The CDR3 loop is CASSPGDRTTEAFF. The sequenced CDR3 bases are TGTGCCAGCAGCCCTGGGGACAGAACCACTGAA.

Many counts were recorded for this clone. With the read ending 3 residues before the CDR3 end, the germline J gene is used to fill in that end. The chain carries TRBV4-2 and TRBJ2-7, with TRBD1 matching over 8 bases. The CDR3 is made up of 14 amino acids. Per the germline V gene, CDR1 is LGHNA and CDR2 is YNFKEQ. V lost 1 base to trimming and J lost 5 bases; unmatched junction nucleotides: 4. The covered CDR3 bases are TGTGCCAGCAGCCAAGCGGACAGGGCCGACGAG. It specifies CASSQADRADE. The full CDR3 protein is CASSQADRADEQYF.

Only a few counts were recorded for this clone. The read terminates 3 residues before the CDR3 end, so the remaining end is supplied by the germline J gene. The chain is built from TRBV19 and TRBJ2-1, with TRBD2 matching 8 bases. Unmatched junction bases numbered 9, after V lost 3 bases and J lost 2 bases. Germline CDR1 and CDR2: LNHDA and SQIVND (reference sequence). The CDR3 is 17 amino acids. CDR3 region: CASSIGGGRSAYNEQFF. The sequenced part of the CDR3 DNA is TGTGCCAGTAGTATCGGGGGGGGCCGAAGCGCCTACAATGAG.

Many counts were recorded for this clone. The read terminates 3 residues ahead of where the CDR3 ends, so the germline J gene completes it. The rearrangement links TRBV7-8 to TRBJ2-5, with 9 positions matching TRBD1. Looked up from germline, CDR1 is SGHVS and CDR2 is FQNEAQ. The V gene end was trimmed by 5 bases and the J gene end by 5 bases; junction bases not matched to a gene: 9. CDR3 size: 15 residues. Incomplete CDR3 DNA: TGTGCCAGCAGCCCGGGGACAGGGTTATCGGAGACC. Amino acid sequence: CASSPGTGLSET. The entire CDR3 is CASSPGTGLSETQYF.

This clone appeared many times. The read halts 3 residues ahead of the CDR3 end, with the missing end drawn from the germline J gene. V usage is TRBV5-1 and J usage is TRBJ2-2; D perhaps matches TRBD2 (5 bases). The germline V gene encodes CDR1 SGHRS and CDR2 YFSETQ. This CDR3 has 14 residues. The germline V and J ends were trimmed by 0 bases and 7 bases, with 10 bases remaining between them. CDR3 loop: CASSLEADVGELFF. CDR3 bases read: TGCGCCAGCAGCTTGGAAGCGGATGTCGGGGAG.

This clone was seen at least ten times. The read is 3 residues too short to cover the CDR3 end, so that end is filled in from the germline J gene. The chain couples TRBV20-1 to TRBJ1-1, with D uncertain. Germline CDR1 and CDR2: DFQATT and SNEGSKA (reference sequence). This CDR3 comprises 13 residues. V was trimmed by 3 bases and J by 3 bases, leaving 11 bases between them. Here the CDR3 reads CSASGTGDTEAFF. The sequenced CDR3 bases are TGCAGTGCTAGTGGTACCGGGGACACTGAA.

This clone appeared many times. The missing CDR3 end, 3 residues past where the read stops, is filled in from the germline J gene. The V gene is TRBV15, the J gene TRBJ1-1, with a possible D match to TRBD1 (6 bases). The germline CDR1 and CDR2 sequences are LNHNV and YYDKDF (reference sequence). Trimming left V 1 base short and J 1 base short, with 10 bases between. This CDR3 contains 15 residues. The CDR3 DNA, read in part, is TGTGCCACCAGCAGAGCAGGGGCAACGAACACTGAA. Amino acid sequence: CATSRAGATNTE. Given in full, the CDR3 is CATSRAGATNTEAFF.

Ten or more counts support this clone. The CDR3 end falls 3 residues outside the read, so it is completed with the germline J gene. The rearrangement joins TRBV7-8 to TRBJ2-7, with 14 bases identical to TRBD2. Germline trimming cut 4 bases from V and 4 bases from J; bases unmatched to any gene: 6. The germline V gene encodes CDR1 SGHVS and CDR2 FQNEAQ. This CDR3 contains 16 residues. The CDR3 bases that were read are TGTGCCAGCAGCTCCAGGACTAGCGGGAGGTTTTACGAG. The encoded protein is CASSSRTSGRFYE. The CDR3 reads in full as CASSSRTSGRFYEQYF. Full variable domain (remainder filled in from reference TRBV7-8 and TRBJ2-7): GAGVSQSPRYKVAKRGQDVALRCDPISGHVSLFWYQQALGQGPEFLTYFQNEAQLDKSGLPSDRFFAERPEGSVSTLKIQRTQQEDSAVYLCASSSRTSGRFYEQYFGPGTRLTVT.

This clone came up many times. The CDR3 goes on 3 residues after the read ends, and that part is filled in from the germline J gene. The chain links TRBV6-2 or TRBV6-3 to TRBJ2-1; 9 positions match TRBD2. V lost 2 bases, J lost 2 bases, and 4 bases stayed unmatched. The germline gives CDR1 MNHEY, CDR2 SVGEGT. CDR3 size: 16 residues. Here the CDR3 reads CASSYHGTSPYNEQFF. The CDR3 DNA, read in part, is TGTGCCAGCAGTTACCACGGGACTAGCCCCTACAATGAG.

This clone was detected ten times or more. The covered CDR3 bases are TGTGCCAGCAGCTTCGGGACAGGTTGGACAGATACG. Translating gives CASSFGTGWTDT. Given in full, the CDR3 is CASSFGTGWTDTQYF. The J gene is TRBJ2-3, the V gene TRBV11-3; 8 bases match TRBD1. The read gets to within 3 residues of the CDR3 end, and the germline J gene fills in the rest. In germline, CDR1 is SGHNT, CDR2 YENEEA. J lost 3 bases, V lost 3 bases, and 5 bases had no gene match. This CDR3 region has 15 residues.

This clone showed up many times. CDR3: CASSLGTGNGRELFF. The CDR3 DNA, read in part, is TGCGCCAGCAGCTTGGGGACAGGCAATGGGCGGGAG. The chain employs TRBV5-1 and TRBJ2-2; 7 bases map to TRBD1. The read is 3 residues too short to cover the CDR3 end, so that end is filled in from the germline J gene. V trimming: 0 bases; J trimming: 9 bases; junction bases outside the gene matches: 8. CDR3 length equals 15 residues. Germline V gene lookup returns CDR1 SGHRS and CDR2 YFSETQ.

There are many counts of this clone. The read terminates 3 residues before the CDR3 end, so the remaining end is supplied by the germline J gene. The rearrangement joins TRBV5-1 to TRBJ2-5; TRBD1 might be the D (6 bases). Trimming removed 6 bases at V and 2 bases at J, with 11 bases between. Germline loops: CDR1 SGHRS, CDR2 YFSETQ. This CDR3 region has 13 residues. Partial CDR3 DNA: TGCGCCAGCACCCGGGACACGCAAGAGACC. It translates to CASTRDTQET. From start to end, the CDR3 is CASTRDTQETQYF.

This clone was recorded at least ten times. The CDR3 is cut off 3 residues early in the read; its end comes from the germline J gene. The chain carries TRBV19 and TRBJ2-5, with TRBD2 identical over 9 bases. Germline V gives CDR1 LNHDA, CDR2 SQIVND (reference sequence). The ends lost 6 bases at V and 3 bases at J; junction bases unmatched: 8. CDR3 length: 15 amino acids. The covered CDR3 bases are TGTGCCAGTAGCTCCAACAGCGGGGGGAAAGAGACC. This sequence encodes CASSSNSGGKET. The full CDR3 protein is CASSSNSGGKETQYF.

This clone showed up many times. The read halts 3 residues ahead of the CDR3 end, with the missing end drawn from the germline J gene. The chain couples TRBV6-2 or TRBV6-3 to TRBJ1-1; 7 bases agree with TRBD1. Germline V gene data show CDR1 as MNHEY and CDR2 as SVGEGT. The CDR3 has 12 residues. Trimming cost V 7 bases and J 6 bases; bases outside gene matches: 5. CDR3 bases read: TGTGCCAGCACCGCCGACAGGGCTGAA. As protein: CASTADRAE. The CDR3 reads in full as CASTADRAEAFF.

There are many counts of this clone. The read ends 3 residues shy of where the CDR3 ends; the end is completed using the germline J gene. The chain is built from TRBV7-9 and TRBJ2-7; D could derive from TRBD1 or TRBD2 (5 bases each). The CDR3 totals 15 residues. Germline V gene data show CDR1 as SEHNR and CDR2 as FQNEAQ (reference sequence). Trimming pared 2 bases from V and 3 bases from J, leaving 14 bases between. The DNA read from the CDR3 is TGTGCCAGCAGCTTAAGAGGGGCTAAGGACTACGAG. It translates to CASSLRGAKDYE. The complete CDR3 protein is CASSLRGAKDYEQYF.

This clone was observed a handful of times. Coverage ceases 3 residues before the CDR3 finishes, and the germline J gene fills in the end. J is TRBJ1-4 and V is TRBV25-1; a weak D match, TRBD1 (6 bases). Germline V CDR1 and CDR2: MGHDK, SYGVNS. CDR3 size: 14 residues. V gave up 1 base and J gave up 8 bases, with 11 bases separating them. The DNA read from the CDR3 is TGTGCCAGCAGTGAATCACAGGGACGGGAAAAA. It specifies CASSESQGREK. The entire CDR3 protein is CASSESQGREKLFF.

In this sample, this clone turned up many times. Coverage ceases 3 residues before the CDR3 finishes, and the germline J gene fills in the end. The chain is built from TRBV7-8 and TRBJ2-1, with D perhaps TRBD2 (6 bases). Germline-derived CDR1 and CDR2 are SGHVS and FQNEAQ. The CDR3 consists of 14 residues. Deletions cut 9 bases from V and 3 bases from J, with 15 bases between. CDR3 bases read: TGTGCCAGTTCCCGTCCGCGGGACTACAATGAG. It yields the protein CASSRPRDYNE. From start to end, the CDR3 is CASSRPRDYNEQFF.

This clone has ten or more counts. The read stops 3 residues short of the end of the CDR3; the missing end is completed from the germline J gene. This chain connects TRBV19 to TRBJ1-1, with 8 bases matching TRBD1. The length of the CDR3 is 16 residues. Germline lookup yields CDR1 LNHDA and CDR2 SQIVND (reference sequence). Trimming at V came to 7 bases and at J to 1 base, leaving 11 bases not matched to a gene. Partial CDR3 DNA: TGTGCCAGTAACGCCGGACAGGGAAGGGGGAACACTGAA. Amino acid sequence: CASNAGQGRGNTE. The entire CDR3 is CASNAGQGRGNTEAFF.

The table lists this clone with many counts. Read sequence stops 3 residues before the CDR3 end, and the germline J gene provides the missing end. The chain combines TRBV7-9 with TRBJ2-7; D might be TRBD1 (5 bases). The CDR3 is 12 residues long. Trimming stripped 5 bases from V and 4 bases from J, with 9 bases between. Germline V lookup: CDR1 SEHNR, CDR2 FQNEAQ (reference sequence). The DNA read from the CDR3 is TGTGCCAGCAGCGGAGACAGTTACGAG. Protein sequence: CASSGDSYE. The entire CDR3 protein is CASSGDSYEQYF.

This clone was seen repeatedly, ten times or more. The observed sequence ends 3 residues before the CDR3 terminus, with the missing tail filled in from the germline J gene. V usage is TRBV20-1 and J usage is TRBJ1-4; D uncertain. The CDR3 covers 14 residues. V lost 0 bases and J 8 bases, leaving 13 bases between the germline ends. Per the germline V gene, CDR1 is DFQATT and CDR2 is SNEGSKA (reference sequence). The covered CDR3 bases are TGCAGTGCTAGAGAAGAAAGGGTACGAGAAAAA. Residues: CSAREERVREK. The whole CDR3 region reads CSAREERVREKLFF.

This clone has ten or more counts. Read coverage stops 3 residues before the CDR3 terminus; the germline J gene supplies the remainder. This chain joins TRBV29-1 and TRBJ2-1, with TRBD2 matching 7 bases. The germline V gene encodes CDR1 SQVTM and CDR2 ANQGSEA. Trimming at V came to 1 base and at J to 3 bases, leaving 3 bases not matched to a gene. There are 14 residues in the CDR3. CDR3 residues: CSVEAWDYYNEQFF. The DNA read from the CDR3 is TGCAGCGTTGAAGCGTGGGACTACTACAATGAG.

This clone was seen at least ten times. The DNA ends 3 residues before the CDR3 does, and the rest of the CDR3 is filled in from the germline J gene. V usage is TRBV23-1 and J usage is TRBJ1-6; possibly TRBD1 for D (6 bases). TRBV23-1 counts as an open reading frame of uncertain function. The CDR3 runs to 17 residues. Trimming took 4 bases from V and 1 from J, leaving 14 bases between them. The part of the CDR3 DNA that was read is TGCGCCAGCAGTCGCCGGGACAATTGTTCCTATAATTCACCC. This gives the protein CASSRRDNCSYNSP. The CDR3 as a whole reads CASSRRDNCSYNSPLHF.

Comment on this clone: The CDR3 goes on 3 residues after the read ends, and that part is filled in from the germline J gene. The rearrangement uses TRBV30 and TRBJ2-7, with TRBD2 matching 7 bases. The CDR3 is made up of 15 amino acids. With V trimmed by 0 bases and J by 6 bases, 11 bases remained unmatched. From germline, CDR1 is GTSNPN and CDR2 SVGIG (reference sequence). CDR3: CAWSVGGETKGEQYF. The DNA read from the CDR3 is TGTGCCTGGAGTGTGGGGGGGGAGACCAAGGGCGAG.

This clone was seen at least ten times. The sequenced fragment ends 3 residues before the CDR3 boundary, so the rest is inferred from the germline J gene. The genes are TRBV6-2 or TRBV6-3 and TRBJ2-7; D is uncertain. Germline CDR1 and CDR2: MNHEY and SVGEGT. This CDR3 region has 11 residues. V was clipped by 4 bases and J by 2 bases, with 3 bases between them. This chain's CDR3 is CASSSTYEQYF. The CDR3 bases that were read are TGTGCCAGCAGTTCAACCTACGAG.

This clone was observed many times. The read terminates 3 residues ahead of where the CDR3 ends, so the germline J gene completes it. The chain is built from TRBV7-9 and TRBJ2-7, with a tentative D call TRBD2 (5 bases). The CDR3 consists of 15 residues. Germline-derived CDR1 and CDR2 are SEHNR and FQNEAQ (reference sequence). Trimming removed 5 bases from V and 2 bases from J, with 16 bases in between. The CDR3 region is CASSIRPSRTYEQYF. CDR3 DNA (partial): TGTGCCAGCAGCATAAGGCCTAGCAGGACCTACGAG.

This clone occurred many times. The CDR3 end falls 3 residues outside the read, so it is completed with the germline J gene. V is TRBV6-2 or TRBV6-3 and J is TRBJ1-5; no clear D gene. V was trimmed by 2 bases and J by 2 bases, leaving 13 bases between them. The CDR3 is 16 amino acids. Germline loops: CDR1 MNHEY, CDR2 SVGEGT. CDR3 DNA, as far as it was read: TGTGCCAGCAGTTACCATATTGTACTAGGCAATCAGCCC. Its protein is CASSYHIVLGNQP. From start to end, the CDR3 is CASSYHIVLGNQPQHF.

This clone was picked up many times. CDR3 bases read: TGCAGTGCAAGCAGCCCGCCAAGTAGGGCCACTGAA. As protein: CSASSPPSRATE. Given in full, the CDR3 is CSASSPPSRATEAFF. This chain links TRBV20-1 with TRBJ1-1, with D unresolved. The read terminates 3 residues ahead of where the CDR3 ends, so the germline J gene completes it. This CDR3 has 15 residues. Trimming pared 6 bases from V and 4 bases from J, leaving 21 bases between. Germline CDR1 reads DFQATT; CDR2 reads SNEGSKA (reference sequence).

This clone has a count of ten or more. The read comes to an end 3 residues before the CDR3 does, leaving the germline J gene to fill in the end. J is TRBJ2-3 and V is TRBV10-3; tentatively, D is TRBD2 (5 bases). Deletions cut 3 bases from V and 4 bases from J, with 8 bases between. This CDR3 has 13 amino acids. Germline CDR1 and CDR2: ENHRY and SYGVKD. The CDR3 bases that were read are TGTGCCATCAGTGACCTAGCCCCAGATACG. Amino acid sequence: CAISDLAPDT. From start to end, the CDR3 is CAISDLAPDTQYF.